Each of the 29 T cell receptor beta chains below was sequenced from the same sample in a study of glioma-infiltrating T cells after dendritic cell vaccination. The time point denotes: after dendritic cell vaccination, including at tumor progression/relapse. Repertoires were generated with immunoSEQ multiplex PCR, while TCRdb's copy carries only in-frame clones and drops some. This table has 45,000 to 60,000 clones, around 83% appearing once. The specimen was blood, collected after dendritic cell vaccination. These receptors all come from a human donor with glioblastoma.

A few counts support this clone. The J gene is TRBJ1-5, the V gene TRBV10-3; 9 bases agree with TRBD1. Germline CDR1 reads ENHRY; CDR2 reads SYGVKD. With 6 bases clipped from V and 5 bases from J, the junction kept 8 bases outside the gene matches. The CDR3 spans 15 residues. Here the CDR3 DNA reads TGTGCCATCAGGGAGGGACAGGGAGGAGATCAGCCCCAGCATTTT. This translates into CAIREGQGGDQPQHF.

Remarks on this clone: The sample has other DNA sequences that encode this CDR3 too. The chain uses TRBV13 and TRBJ2-1, with a possible D match to TRBD1 (5 bases). The CDR3 length is 15 residues. The germline V and J ends were trimmed by 5 bases and 2 bases, with 13 bases remaining between them. Germline V lookup: CDR1 PRHDT, CDR2 FYEKMQ (reference sequence). CDR3 in DNA: TGTGCCAGCAGCCTAACCGTGGACACCTACAATGAGCAGTTCTTC. It specifies CASSLTVDTYNEQFF.

The J gene is TRBJ2-2, the V gene TRBV14; perhaps TRBD2 as D (6 bases). The CDR3 sequence is 14 residues long. V was trimmed by 6 bases and J by 0 bases, leaving 8 bases between them. The germline gives CDR1 SGHDN, CDR2 FVKESK. CDR3 DNA: TGTGCCAGCAGAAGACTAGCGAACACCGGGGAGCTGTTTTTT. Amino acid sequence: CASRRLANTGELFF.

In DNA, the CDR3 is TGCGCCAGCAGCTTGGATTGGACAGGGGGCCAGGACGAGCAGTACTTC. Translating gives CASSLDWTGGQDEQYF. The chain is built from TRBV5-1 and TRBJ2-7, with 11 bases fitting TRBD1. Germline CDR1 and CDR2: SGHRS and YFSETQ. The CDR3 is 16 residues long. Trimming cost V 0 bases and J 5 bases; bases outside gene matches: 7.

The chain carries TRBV29-1 and TRBJ2-1, with 7 bases fitting TRBD2. With V trimmed by 6 bases and J by 6 bases, 11 bases remained unmatched. Germline V gene lookup returns CDR1 SQVTM and CDR2 ANQGSEA. The CDR3 has 14 residues. The CDR3 is CSVGDYSGGNEQFF. CDR3 DNA: TGCAGCGTCGGGGACTACTCAGGAGGCAATGAGCAGTTCTTC.

This clone was found once. The chain links TRBV6-5 to TRBJ1-1, with D hard to call. Germline V gives CDR1 MNHEY, CDR2 SVGAGI. Trimming stripped 6 bases from V and 1 base from J, with 9 bases between. This CDR3 region has 13 residues. The CDR3 sequence is CASRRSPNTEAFF. For the CDR3, the DNA is TGTGCCAGCAGGAGGTCCCCGAACACTGAAGCTTTCTTT.

The J gene is TRBJ2-5, the V gene TRBV15; TRBD1 matches at 9 bases. Germline-derived CDR1 and CDR2 are LNHNV and YYDKDF (reference sequence). V dropped 3 bases and J dropped 5; count of bases not matched to a gene: 7. The length of the CDR3 is 15 residues. The CDR3 DNA follows: TGTGCCACCAGCAGGGGACAGGGTGCTACGGAGACCCAGTACTTC. This sequence encodes CATSRGQGATETQYF. Together with reference TRBV15 and TRBJ2-5, the CDR3 gives the full variable domain: DAMVIQNPRYQVTQFGKPVTLSCSQTLNHNVMYWYQQKSSQAPKLLFHYYDKDFNNEADTPDNFQSRRPNTSFCFLDIRSPGLGDTAMYLCATSRGQGATETQYFGPGTRLLVL.

The CDR3 spells CASSRDSTSSGNTIYF. The CDR3 bases are TGTGCCAGCAGCCGAGACAGTACTAGCTCTGGAAACACCATATATTTT. The chain uses TRBV4-2 and TRBJ1-3; D is possibly TRBD1 (5 bases). The CDR3 is 16 residues long. Germline V gives CDR1 LGHNA, CDR2 YNFKEQ. Trimming stripped 4 bases from V and 0 bases from J, with 13 bases between.

The V gene is TRBV2, the J gene TRBJ2-7; D ambiguous. Trimming removed 6 bases at V and 3 bases at J, with 6 bases between. CDR3 length: 11 residues. Germline V gene data show CDR1 as SNHLY and CDR2 as FYNNEI. This CDR3 reads CASRLVYEQYF. The CDR3, as DNA: TGTGCCAGCAGACTCGTCTACGAGCAGTACTTC. Filled out from reference TRBV2 and TRBJ2-7, the complete variable domain reads EPEVTQTPSHQVTQMGQEVILRCVPISNHLYFYWYRQILGQKVEFLVSFYNNEISEKSEIFDDQFSVERPDGSNFTLKIRSTKLEDSAMYFCASRLVYEQYFGPGTRLTVT.

The chain is built from TRBV5-6 and TRBJ1-1; 9 bases are shared with TRBD1. The CDR3 has 16 amino acids. V was clipped by 0 bases and J by 4 bases; unmatched bases: 7. The V gene's germline CDR1 is SGHDT and CDR2 YYEEEE. This CDR3 reads CASSLGTGESGTEAFF. The CDR3, as DNA: TGTGCCAGCAGCTTGGGGACAGGGGAAAGCGGCACTGAAGCTTTCTTT.

V and J are TRBV5-4 and TRBJ2-6; D not resolved. The germline V gene encodes CDR1 SGHNT and CDR2 YYREEE (reference sequence). The CDR3 contains 14 residues. V dropped 3 bases and J dropped 0 bases, with 4 bases sitting between them. CDR3 nucleotides: TGTGCCAGCAGCTCTAGCTCTGGGGCCAACGTCCTGACTTTC. This translates into CASSSSSGANVLTF.

This clone has a handful of counts. V is TRBV19 and J is TRBJ2-7; D gene ambiguous. Per the germline V gene, CDR1 is LNHDA and CDR2 is SQIVND (reference sequence). Between the trimmed V and J ends, which lost 3 bases and 3 bases, there was a span of 6 bases. The CDR3 loop spans 12 amino acids. In nucleotides, the CDR3 is TGTGCCAGTAGTATGGGCGACTACGAGCAGTACTTC. This encodes CASSMGDYEQYF.

The chain uses TRBV6-1 and TRBJ2-4; 10 bases map to TRBD1. The J segment lost 1 base and the V segment lost 4 bases, leaving 7 bases of the junction unmatched. This CDR3 is built from 17 residues. Germline V gene lookup returns CDR1 MNHNS and CDR2 SASEGT. This chain's CDR3 is CASSVLTGGRAKNIQYF. The DNA of the CDR3 is TGTGCCAGCAGTGTCTTGACAGGGGGCAGGGCCAAAAACATTCAGTACTTC.

This sequence joins TRBV18 and TRBJ1-4, with 7 bases identical to TRBD1. The V segment lost 1 base and the J segment 3 bases; nucleotides outside the gene matches: 2. CDR3 length: 15 amino acids. In germline, CDR1 is KGHSH, CDR2 LQKENI. The CDR3 is CASSPRDSSNEKLFF. The DNA of the CDR3 is TGTGCCAGCTCACCACGGGACAGCTCTAATGAAAAACTGTTTTTT.

The V and J genes are TRBV4-2 and TRBJ2-3; 9 bases map to TRBD1. CDR3 length: 17 amino acids. V dropped 5 bases and J dropped 4; count of bases not matched to a gene: 13. Germline V lookup: CDR1 LGHNA, CDR2 YNFKEQ. The DNA of the CDR3 is TGTGCCAGCAGCATCGGAAACGGGGGACAGGGCGCAGATACGCAGTATTTT. Its protein product is CASSIGNGGQGADTQYF.

This rearrangement joins TRBV11-1 to TRBJ1-1, with 9 bases fitting TRBD1. Germline-derived CDR1 and CDR2 are SGHAT and FQDESV (reference sequence). This CDR3 region has 13 residues. J gave up 10 bases and V 5 bases, and 8 bases lay outside the gene matches. CDR3 in amino acids: CASSPNRGPGAFF. The CDR3 bases are TGTGCCAGCAGCCCAAACAGGGGGCCGGGAGCTTTCTTT.

The genes are TRBV18 and TRBJ2-2; D is undetermined. CDR3 length: 16 amino acids. CDR1 is KGHSH and CDR2 is LQKENI in the germline V gene. The V end lost 6 bases, the J end lost 0 bases, and 14 bases lay between the germline ends. The CDR3 nucleotides are TGTGCCAGCTCGCGCGGAGAGCGACCGAACACCGGGGAGCTGTTTTTT. Its protein is CASSRGERPNTGELFF.

The chain combines TRBV4-3 with TRBJ2-3, with TRBD2 matching 8 bases. With 3 bases clipped from V and 2 bases from J, the junction kept 7 bases outside the gene matches. CDR3 size: 16 residues. Germline V lookup: CDR1 LGHNA, CDR2 YSLEER. The CDR3 loop reads CASSQTGGEITDTQYF. As DNA, the CDR3 is TGCGCCAGCAGCCAGACGGGGGGGGAGATCACAGATACGCAGTATTTT.

The J gene is TRBJ2-2, the V gene TRBV10-3; the D gene is possibly TRBD1 (5 bases). V lost 3 bases to trimming and J lost 8 bases, with 13 bases between them. This CDR3 region has 14 residues. Germline CDR1 ENHRY, CDR2 SYGVKD. CDR3 residues: CAISDVSREGELFF. The CDR3 DNA follows: TGTGCCATCAGTGACGTTAGCAGGGAAGGGGAGCTGTTTTTT.

J is TRBJ2-4 and V is TRBV11-2; 10 bases are a match to TRBD1. The CDR3 runs 15 residues. The V gene end was trimmed by 5 bases and the J gene end by 8 bases; junction bases not matched to a gene: 9. Per germline, CDR1 SGHAT and CDR2 FQNNGV. The CDR3, as DNA: TGTGCCAGCAGCCTTGACAGGGGGCAAGGGGACATTCAGTACTTC. As protein: CASSLDRGQGDIQYF.

The chain combines TRBV30 with TRBJ1-3; D ambiguous. Germline-derived CDR1 and CDR2 are GTSNPN and SVGIG (reference sequence). CDR3 length: 12 amino acids. Trimming cost V 3 bases and J 4 bases, with 7 bases left between them. This CDR3 reads CAWRILGNTIYF. CDR3 in DNA: TGTGCCTGGAGAATCCTCGGAAACACCATATATTTT.

In regard to this clone: The conserved phenylalanine or tryptophan is not found at the CDR3 terminus, so this likely reflects a read error. The chain is built from TRBV6-1 and TRBJ2-7; 9 bases line up with TRBD2. Germline CDR1 is MNHNS and CDR2 is SASEGT. With V trimmed by 6 bases and J by 5 bases, 11 bases remained unmatched. The CDR3 totals 15 residues. CDR3 residues: CASSLPGLASDEQYS. The CDR3 region has the DNA TGTGCCAGCAGCCTACCGGGACTAGCCTCTGACGAGCAGTACTCC.

This chain uses TRBV4-1 with TRBJ2-2; the D gene is possibly TRBD2 (5 bases). The CDR3 length is 16 residues. Per germline, CDR1 MGHRA and CDR2 YSYEKL. Trimming cost V 0 bases and J 1 base, with 9 bases left between them. CDR3 DNA: TGCGCCAGCAGCCAAGATGGAGCGGTGAACACCGGGGAGCTGTTTTTT. Residues: CASSQDGAVNTGELFF.

The rearrangement joins TRBV4-1 to TRBJ2-1; D not resolved. This CDR3 is built from 11 residues. V lost 3 bases to trimming and J lost 6 bases, with 3 bases between them. CDR1 is MGHRA and CDR2 is YSYEKL in the germline V gene. The CDR3 protein is CASSHGNEQFF. The CDR3 nucleotides read TGCGCCAGCAGCCACGGCAATGAGCAGTTCTTC.

With regard to this clone: At one of its ends the junction is not consistent with the germline gene, which may arise from a read error. CDR3 sequence reads: CASRLGSGGYTF. The CDR3 DNA follows: TGTGCCAGCAGGTTGGGATCAGGAGGCTACACCTTC. The rearrangement uses TRBV5-4 and TRBJ1-2; D ambiguous. The germline V gene encodes CDR1 SGHNT and CDR2 YYREEE (reference sequence). The CDR3 covers 12 residues.

The chain couples TRBV4-1 to TRBJ2-2, with TRBD2 matching over 15 bases. The V gene end was trimmed by 0 bases and the J gene end by 4 bases; junction bases not matched to a gene: 6. The germline V gene encodes CDR1 MGHRA and CDR2 YSYEKL. This CDR3 has 19 amino acids. Written as DNA, the CDR3 is TGCGCCAGCAGCCAAGAGGGACTAGCGGGGGGTTGGGGCACCGGGGAGCTGTTTTTT. Translation gives CASSQEGLAGGWGTGELFF.

The table lists this clone with a count of one. The CDR3: CASRQGFTYEQYF. In DNA form, the CDR3 reads TGCGCCAGCAGGCAGGGGTTTACCTACGAGCAGTACTTC. The V call is TRBV5-1, the J call TRBJ2-7, with D perhaps matching TRBD1 (6 bases). Germline values: CDR1 SGHRS, CDR2 YFSETQ. Between the trimmed V and J ends, which lost 5 bases and 2 bases, there was a span of 11 bases. The CDR3 sequence is 13 residues long. Filled out from reference TRBV5-1 and TRBJ2-7, the complete variable domain reads KAGVTQTPRYLIKTRGQQVTLSCSPISGHRSVSWYQQTPGQGLQFLFEYFSETQRNKGNFPGRFSGRQFSNSRSEMNVSTLELGDSALYLCASRQGFTYEQYFGPGTRLTVT.

J is TRBJ2-4 and V is TRBV5-1; TRBD1 aligns across 7 bases. This CDR3 region has 17 residues. CDR1 SGHRS and CDR2 YFSETQ come from the germline V gene. J lost 0 bases, V lost 4 bases, and 10 bases had no gene match. CDR3 in DNA: TGCGCCAGCAGCCTCTACAGGGGAGAGGCAGCCAAAAACATTCAGTACTTC. Protein sequence: CASSLYRGEAAKNIQYF.

This chain connects TRBV13 to TRBJ2-5; 8 bases fit TRBD1. The germline gives CDR1 PRHDT, CDR2 FYEKMQ (reference sequence). Trimming at V came to 5 bases and at J to 9 bases, leaving 11 bases not matched to a gene. The CDR3 is 14 amino acids. CDR3 protein: CASSIGTGPVSQYF. CDR3 sequence (DNA): TGTGCCAGCAGCATCGGGACAGGCCCAGTGTCCCAGTACTTC.